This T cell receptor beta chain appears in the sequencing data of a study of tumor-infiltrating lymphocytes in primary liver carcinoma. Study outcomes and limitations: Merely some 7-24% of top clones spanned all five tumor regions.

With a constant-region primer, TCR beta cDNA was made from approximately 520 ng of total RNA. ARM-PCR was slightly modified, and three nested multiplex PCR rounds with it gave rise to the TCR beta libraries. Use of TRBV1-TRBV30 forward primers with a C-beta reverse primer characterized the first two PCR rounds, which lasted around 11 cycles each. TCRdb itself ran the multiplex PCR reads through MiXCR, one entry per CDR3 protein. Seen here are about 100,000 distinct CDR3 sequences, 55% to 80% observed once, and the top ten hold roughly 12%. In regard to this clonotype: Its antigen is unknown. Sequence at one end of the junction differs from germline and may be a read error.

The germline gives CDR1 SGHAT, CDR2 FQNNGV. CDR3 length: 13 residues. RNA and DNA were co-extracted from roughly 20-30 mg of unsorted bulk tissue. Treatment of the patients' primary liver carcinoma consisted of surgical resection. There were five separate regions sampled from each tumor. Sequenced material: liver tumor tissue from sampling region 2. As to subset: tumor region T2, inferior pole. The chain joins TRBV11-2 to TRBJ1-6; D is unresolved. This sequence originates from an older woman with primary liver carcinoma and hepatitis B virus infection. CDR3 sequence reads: CAGSFVMNSPLHF. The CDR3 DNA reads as TGTGCCGGCAGCTTCGTAATGAATTCCCCCCTCCACTTT.